The entry below describes one T cell receptor beta chain. Its matching antigen is unknown. The PCR was carried out with 60 Vbeta primers and 13 Jbeta primers. Methods used by the authors: Approximately 12 million of 70 million to 80 million unique TCR beta chains were shared, per a later count. Sequencing was performed with immunoSEQ multiplex PCR; in TCRdb, only in-frame clones are kept and a portion is missing. That table furnishes V, J and clone size, whereas the DNA furnished D and trimming. This sample's clone table lists approximately 50,000 clones. The data were obtained in a study of cytomegalovirus exposure and HLA in healthy donors. Overall study context: Early released data comprised approximately 85 million unique TCRs from HLA-typed donors. Study observations and caveats: The study found most TCR sequences rare, yet found some public TCRs in many donors. In a later analysis, approximately 15,000 TCR beta sequences were associated with HLA alleles at 0.05 false discovery rate.

Trimming took off 0 bases at V and 3 bases at J, with 12 bases between the two ends. Germline-derived CDR1 and CDR2 are SGDLS and YYNGEE. The CDR3 totals 15 residues. The TCR sequence derives from a male donor in good health and CMV-seronegative. The chain employs TRBV9 and TRBJ1-2, with D maybe TRBD1 (5 bases). Sample: PBMCs. The CDR3 DNA sequence: TGTGCCAGCAGCGTAGGAGTGGGGCCTGACTATGGCTACACCTTC. It yields the protein CASSVGVGPDYGYTF.